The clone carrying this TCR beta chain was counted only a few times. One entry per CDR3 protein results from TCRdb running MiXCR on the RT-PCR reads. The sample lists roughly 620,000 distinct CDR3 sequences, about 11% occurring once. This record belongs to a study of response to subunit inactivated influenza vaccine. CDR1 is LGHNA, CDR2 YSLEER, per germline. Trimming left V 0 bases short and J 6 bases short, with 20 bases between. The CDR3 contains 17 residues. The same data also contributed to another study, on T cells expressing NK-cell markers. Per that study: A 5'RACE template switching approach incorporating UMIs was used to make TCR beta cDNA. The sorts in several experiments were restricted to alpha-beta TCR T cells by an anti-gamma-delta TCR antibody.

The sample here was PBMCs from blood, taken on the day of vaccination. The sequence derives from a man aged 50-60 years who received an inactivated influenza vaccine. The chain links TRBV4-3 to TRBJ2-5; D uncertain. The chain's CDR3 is CASSQDMGIPTAKTQYF. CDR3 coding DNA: TGCGCCAGCAGCCAAGATATGGGGATTCCCACCGCGAAGACCCAGTACTTC.